Below, one TCR beta chain is given with its context. These data come from a study of blood T cell repertoires in COVID-19. Background on the study: T cells, B-cell-depleted T cells, or PBMCs supplied cDNA or gDNA.

Authors' analysis steps: The assay estimated nucleated cells by amplifying reference gene primers. Data came from immunoSEQ multiplex PCR; TCRdb stores just in-frame clones and leaves some out. V, J and clone size were drawn from that table, and D and trimming were deduced from the DNA. The sample consists of around 200,000 clones, over 80% of them appearing once. Trimming at V came to 0 bases and at J to 6 bases, leaving 8 bases not matched to a gene. CDR1 is SGHAT and CDR2 is FQDESV in the germline V gene (reference sequence). CDR3 size: 16 residues. This sequence was found in a woman between 25 and 40 years old with COVID-19, enrolled during active disease. Sequencing was done on a sample of peripheral blood. The chain joins TRBV11-1 to TRBJ2-7, with 10 nucleotides matching TRBD1. The CDR3, as DNA: TGTGCCAGCAGCTTAGCCCCACCGGGACAGGGGTTCGAGCAGTACTTC. This sequence encodes CASSLAPPGQGFEQYF.